The 17 T cell receptor beta chains below were found in one sample sequenced in a study of cytomegalovirus exposure and HLA in healthy donors. Assay: immunoSEQ multiplex PCR; the TCRdb copy retains only in-frame clones and omits some. The repertoire consists of about 220,000 clones, with about nine tenths occurring once and the leading ten covering 1% to 1.2%. The sequenced sample was PBMCs. The receptors stem from a woman younger than 35 in good health and CMV-seronegative.

This chain connects TRBV27 to TRBJ1-5; tentative D call: TRBD1 (5 bases). Germline CDR1 MNHEY, CDR2 SMNVEV (reference sequence). Trimming cost V 3 bases and J 2 bases, with 17 bases left between them. There are 17 residues in the CDR3. DNA of the CDR3: TGTGCCAGCAGTTTTAGTCGCAGGGAAGGGGGCAATCAGCCCCAGCATTTT. It encodes CASSFSRREGGNQPQHF.

Only one count was recorded for this clone. This rearrangement joins TRBV7-2 to TRBJ2-7; D ambiguous. The V gene lost 3 bases and the J gene lost 4 bases, with 22 bases spanning the gap. Germline values: CDR1 SGHTA, CDR2 FQGNSA. The CDR3 runs 17 residues. The CDR3 DNA reads TGTGCCAGCAGCTTCAGCGTCGGTTCCTTCAACCGGTACGAGCAGTACTTC. Residues: CASSFSVGSFNRYEQYF. Drawing the rest from reference TRBV7-2 and TRBJ2-7, the complete variable domain is GAGVSQSPSNKVTEKGKDVELRCDPISGHTALYWYRQSLGQGLEFLIYFQGNSAPDKSGLPSDRFSAERTGGSVSTLTIQRTQQEDSAVYLCASSFSVGSFNRYEQYFGPGTRLTVT.

This chain joins TRBV5-1 and TRBJ2-2, with D possibly being TRBD1 (6 bases). V shed 1 base and J shed 5 bases, with 12 bases lying between them. CDR3 length: 15 amino acids. The germline V gene has CDR1 SGHRS and CDR2 YFSETQ. The CDR3 is CASSLTDSPTGELFF. The CDR3 DNA is TGCGCCAGCAGCTTGACGGACAGCCCTACCGGGGAGCTGTTTTTT.

V and J are TRBV5-4 and TRBJ2-3; 12 bases align to TRBD2. The CDR3 runs to 17 residues. Unmatched junction bases numbered 6, after V lost 0 bases and J lost 4 bases. CDR1 SGHNT and CDR2 YYREEE come from the germline V gene (reference sequence). DNA for the CDR3: TGTGCCAGCAGCTTGGTTCGGCTAGCGGGAGGGGCAGATACGCAGTATTTT. Its protein product is CASSLVRLAGGADTQYF.

The chain has TRBV4-2 and TRBJ1-5; TRBD1 aligns across 8 bases. From germline, CDR1 is LGHNA and CDR2 YNFKEQ. J was trimmed by 4 bases and V by 1 base; bases with no gene match: 3. There are 15 residues in the CDR3. The CDR3 nucleotides read TGTGCCAGCAGCCAAGTGGACAGGGAAAATCAGCCCCAGCATTTT. Its translation: CASSQVDRENQPQHF.

This clone is a singleton in its sample. The chain combines TRBV5-1 with TRBJ1-1; no clear D gene. The germline V and J ends were trimmed by 3 bases and 4 bases, with 13 bases remaining between them. The CDR3 has 14 residues. The germline V gene has CDR1 SGHRS and CDR2 YFSETQ. DNA for the CDR3: TGCGCCAGCAGCTCGCAGAGTAGCGTCACTGAAGCTTTCTTT. It yields the protein CASSSQSSVTEAFF.

The chain carries TRBV5-1 and TRBJ2-1, with 14 nucleotides matching TRBD2. The ends lost 4 bases at V and 3 bases at J; junction bases unmatched: 12. The CDR3 has 19 residues. The germline V gene has CDR1 SGHRS and CDR2 YFSETQ. CDR3 nucleotides: TGCGCCAGCAGCAGAACCGGGACTAGCGGGAGTATTGTCTACAATGAGCAGTTCTTC. It yields the protein CASSRTGTSGSIVYNEQFF.

The rearrangement joins TRBV7-5 to TRBJ2-7; TRBD2, as called in the table, went unchecked against the DNA. TRBV7-5 is labeled a pseudogene. This CDR3 spans 16 amino acids. The CDR3 spells CVRSLEFGRGGYEQYF. Here the CDR3 DNA reads TGTGTCAGAAGCTTAGAATTTGGCAGGGGAGGGTACGAGCAGTACTTC.

This rearrangement joins TRBV18 to TRBJ1-3; D is unresolved. In germline, CDR1 is KGHSH, CDR2 LQKENI. The length of the CDR3 is 15 residues. The V end lost 2 bases, the J end lost 0 bases, and 8 bases lay between the germline ends. The CDR3 is CASSPAMRSGNTIYF. The CDR3 DNA reads TGTGCCAGCTCACCAGCGATGCGCTCTGGAAACACCATATATTTT.

This rearrangement joins TRBV11-2 to TRBJ1-2; 8 bases are shared with TRBD1. V lost 5 bases to trimming and J lost 3 bases; unmatched junction nucleotides: 8. CDR3 length: 15 residues. Germline V gene lookup returns CDR1 SGHAT and CDR2 FQNNGV. The CDR3 region is CASSARQGSDYGYTF. The CDR3 DNA sequence: TGTGCCAGCAGCGCCAGACAGGGGTCGGACTATGGCTACACCTTC.

The chain carries TRBV7-8 and TRBJ1-2, with TRBD1 identical over 10 bases. V gave up 1 base and J gave up 4 bases; unmatched junction bases: 3. The CDR3 loop spans 15 amino acids. Per the germline V gene, CDR1 is SGHVS and CDR2 is FQNEAQ. The CDR3: CASSLETGGAYGYTF. The DNA for the CDR3 is TGTGCCAGCAGCTTAGAGACAGGGGGCGCCTATGGCTACACCTTC.

The rearrangement joins TRBV6-5 to TRBJ2-3; D is perhaps TRBD2 (6 bases). Trimming cost V 8 bases and J 5 bases, with 11 bases left between them. Germline-derived CDR1 and CDR2 are MNHEY and SVGAGI. CDR3 length: 12 residues. The CDR3 loop is CASGPGVDTQYF. For the CDR3, the DNA is TGTGCCAGCGGCCCGGGAGTAGATACGCAGTATTTT.

The chain combines TRBV15 with TRBJ1-3; D is undetermined. CDR1 and CDR2 (germline): LNHNV, YYDKDF (reference sequence). The V end lost 0 bases, the J end lost 3 bases, and 9 bases lay between the germline ends. There are 15 residues in the CDR3. In nucleotides, the CDR3 is TGTGCCACCAGCAGAGATCGGGAGCATGGAAACACCATATATTTT. Its protein is CATSRDREHGNTIYF.

Here the CDR3 reads CASSDDRGSLRNTIYF. DNA for the CDR3: TGTGCCAGCAGTGACGACAGGGGTTCTTTGAGAAACACCATATATTTT. The rearrangement uses TRBV2 and TRBJ1-3; 8 bases agree with TRBD1. V dropped 3 bases and J dropped 5; count of bases not matched to a gene: 9. The germline V gene has CDR1 SNHLY and CDR2 FYNNEI. This CDR3 has 16 amino acids.

This clone was counted a single time. The CDR3 reads CALEGRGKNIQYF. The DNA for the CDR3 is TGTGCGCTCGAGGGCCGGGGAAAAAACATTCAGTACTTC. The chain has TRBV30 and TRBJ2-4; tentative D call: TRBD2 (5 bases). This CDR3 comprises 13 residues. Per germline, CDR1 GTSNPN and CDR2 SVGIG (reference sequence).

The rearrangement uses TRBV18 and TRBJ1-5; 9 bases match TRBD1. The J segment lost 5 bases and the V segment lost 3 bases, leaving 8 bases of the junction unmatched. Germline V gene sequence: CDR1 KGHSH, CDR2 LQKENI. CDR3 size: 16 residues. CDR3 loop: CASSPSTGGMYQPQHF. In DNA form, the CDR3 reads TGTGCCAGCTCACCCTCGACAGGGGGGATGTATCAGCCCCAGCATTTT.

To note about this clone: Compared with germline, one end of the junction differs, possibly owing to a read error. The chain recombines TRBV9 with TRBJ1-2, with no clear D. The CDR3 contains 10 residues. Germline CDR1 and CDR2: SGDLS and YYNGEE. Here the CDR3 DNA reads TGTGCCAGCAGCGGTAACCGACTATGGTTC. Translating it yields CASSGNRLWF. The variable domain in full, completed from reference TRBV9 and TRBJ1-2, reads DSGVTQTPKHLITATGQRVTLRCSPRSGDLSVYWYQQSLDQGLQFLIQYYNGEERAKGNILERFSAQQFPDLHSELNLSSLELGDSALYFCASSGNRLWFGSGTRLTVV.